A single sample gave rise to the 28 T cell receptor beta chains below, sequenced in a study of cytomegalovirus exposure and HLA in healthy donors. In the PCR, 60 Vbeta and 13 Jbeta primers were used. Assay used: immunoSEQ multiplex PCR; TCRdb lists only in-frame clones, some missing. The sample includes roughly 93,000 clones, about 76% of them seen just once. Material: PBMCs. Every receptor here comes from a human donor in good health.

The chain is built from TRBV7-8 and TRBJ1-4; D might be TRBD1 (5 bases). Trimming left V 5 bases short and J 1 base short, with 11 bases between. Germline-derived CDR1 and CDR2 are SGHVS and FQNEAQ. The CDR3 is 15 residues long. The CDR3 is CASSLSQGTNEKLFF. In nucleotides, the CDR3 is TGTGCCAGCAGCCTCTCCCAGGGAACTAATGAAAAACTGTTTTTT.

This chain links TRBV6-1 with TRBJ1-2; D gene uncertain. The CDR3 contains 14 residues. The germline V and J ends were trimmed by 0 bases and 2 bases, with 7 bases remaining between them. CDR1 and CDR2 from the germline V gene are MNHNS and SASEGT. The CDR3 is CASSEAPLNYGYTF. The CDR3 nucleotides read TGTGCCAGCAGTGAAGCTCCCCTAAACTATGGCTACACCTTC.

The chain carries TRBV7-2 and TRBJ1-2; 7 bases map to TRBD1. This CDR3 region has 14 residues. V gave up 4 bases and J gave up 5 bases; unmatched junction bases: 7. Germline V gene lookup returns CDR1 SGHTA and CDR2 FQGNSA. The CDR3 region has the DNA TGTGCCAGCAGCTCCGACAGGGTGGGGTATGGCTACACCTTC. Translation gives CASSSDRVGYGYTF.

The CDR3 reads CASTPRAGGRVADTQYF. In DNA form, the CDR3 reads TGTGCCAGCACCCCGAGGGCGGGGGGAAGAGTCGCAGATACGCAGTATTTT. The chain recombines TRBV4-2 with TRBJ2-3, with 8 bases fitting TRBD2. V lost 7 bases to trimming and J lost 4 bases; unmatched junction nucleotides: 16. The CDR3 length is 17 residues. Germline lookup yields CDR1 LGHNA and CDR2 YNFKEQ.

The chain uses TRBV14 and TRBJ1-1; D not resolved. Deletions cut 1 base from V and 1 base from J, with 22 bases between. CDR3 size: 19 residues. In germline, CDR1 is SGHDN, CDR2 FVKESK. CDR3: CASSQALEQKTKRNTEAFF. Written as DNA, the CDR3 is TGTGCCAGCAGCCAAGCTTTAGAACAAAAGACAAAACGGAACACTGAAGCTTTCTTT.

V and J are TRBV7-9 and TRBJ2-7, with TRBD1 matching over 8 bases. Germline values: CDR1 SEHNR, CDR2 FQNEAQ (reference sequence). The CDR3 covers 15 residues. The V segment lost 5 bases and the J segment 3 bases; nucleotides outside the gene matches: 9. The CDR3 is CASSLRSGQGYEQYF. The DNA for the CDR3 is TGTGCCAGCAGCCTCAGGTCTGGACAGGGCTACGAGCAGTACTTC.

The chain joins TRBV14 to TRBJ1-2; D ambiguous. This CDR3 is built from 16 residues. Germline loops: CDR1 SGHDN, CDR2 FVKESK. V was pared by 0 bases and J by 7 bases, with 18 bases between. The DNA of the CDR3 is TGTGCCAGCAGCCAAGATCCCCCGACGGTGGAGGGTGGCTACACCTTC. Translated: CASSQDPPTVEGGYTF.

The J gene is TRBJ2-1, the V gene TRBV6-6; D remains ambiguous. The germline CDR1 and CDR2 sequences are MNHNY and SVGAGI (reference sequence). Trimming shortened V by 1 base and J by 8 bases, and 9 bases separated the two germline ends. The CDR3 runs to 13 residues. The CDR3 DNA is TGTGCCAGCAGTTACTTGAATATAGATGAGCAGTTCTTC. It encodes CASSYLNIDEQFF.

This clone is a singleton in its sample. The CDR3: CASSKTQGTTEAFF. The CDR3 nucleotides read TGTGCCAGCAGCAAAACACAGGGGACCACTGAAGCTTTCTTT. The V call is TRBV9, the J call TRBJ1-1; 7 nucleotides agree with TRBD1. Germline V gene sequence: CDR1 SGDLS, CDR2 YYNGEE. The CDR3 is 14 amino acids. The V gene end was trimmed by 4 bases and the J gene end by 4 bases; junction bases not matched to a gene: 7.

CDR3 region: CASSYSGLAGGEQYF. Here the CDR3 DNA reads TGCGCCAGCAGCTATTCTGGACTAGCGGGAGGTGAGCAGTACTTC. The chain has TRBV5-1 and TRBJ2-7, with TRBD2 identical over 14 bases. V shed 3 bases, J shed 7 bases, and the junction held 6 bases outside the gene matches. Germline V gene data show CDR1 as SGHRS and CDR2 as YFSETQ. The CDR3 runs 15 residues.

The chain carries TRBV5-1 and TRBJ2-4; TRBD2 agrees at 10 bases. V was pared by 0 bases and J by 4 bases, with 4 bases of the junction left unmatched. This CDR3 is 16 amino acids long. CDR1 is SGHRS and CDR2 is YFSETQ in the germline V gene. Here the CDR3 DNA reads TGCGCCAGCAGCTTGGAGACTAGCGGGCCGAAAAACATTCAGTACTTC. Its translation: CASSLETSGPKNIQYF.

The V and J genes are TRBV27 and TRBJ1-2; possible D gene TRBD1, 6 bases. V lost 2 bases, J lost 4 bases, and 14 bases lay in between. This CDR3 contains 15 residues. Germline lookup yields CDR1 MNHEY and CDR2 SMNVEV (reference sequence). CDR3 nucleotides: TGTGCCAGCAGTTTAAAGGGGGGGATAGGCTATGGCTACACCTTC. Its protein product is CASSLKGGIGYGYTF.

This chain connects TRBV6-1 to TRBJ1-6; 7 nucleotides agree with TRBD1. The CDR3 contains 19 residues. CDR1 and CDR2 (germline): MNHNS, SASEGT. V lost 3 bases to trimming and J lost 10 bases; unmatched junction nucleotides: 21. The CDR3 DNA follows: TGTGCCAGCAGTGACACATCCCCAGGACAGGCGCGGCTAAAATCACCCCTCCACTTT. Its translation is CASSDTSPGQARLKSPLHF.

This clone was counted only a few times. The rearrangement joins TRBV6-5 to TRBJ1-4, with unresolved D. Trimming left V 5 bases short and J 8 bases short, with 15 bases between. The CDR3 covers 14 residues. CDR1 MNHEY and CDR2 SVGAGI come from the germline V gene. The CDR3 nucleotides read TGTGCCAGCAGTGAAACCCATTCCGGGGAAAAACTGTTTTTT. It codes for CASSETHSGEKLFF.

The V gene is TRBV9, the J gene TRBJ2-1; 13 nucleotides align to TRBD2. The CDR3 sequence is 17 residues long. The V gene end was trimmed by 4 bases and the J gene end by 7 bases; junction bases not matched to a gene: 11. From germline, CDR1 is SGDLS and CDR2 YYNGEE. The CDR3 region is CASSTLRTSGSQNEQFF. The CDR3 region has the DNA TGTGCCAGCAGCACCCTTAGGACTAGCGGGAGTCAGAATGAGCAGTTCTTC.

The chain combines TRBV5-1 with TRBJ2-2; 8 bases line up with TRBD2. The CDR3 runs to 16 residues. V shed 1 base, J shed 2 bases, and the junction held 4 bases outside the gene matches. Germline assignment: CDR1 SGHRS and CDR2 YFSETQ. CDR3 loop: CASSLFAGGNTGELFF. In DNA form, the CDR3 reads TGCGCCAGCAGCTTGTTCGCGGGGGGAAACACCGGGGAGCTGTTTTTT.

This clone was picked up one time. V usage is TRBV30 and J usage is TRBJ1-6; 12 bases map to TRBD1. The length of the CDR3 is 16 residues. CDR1 is GTSNPN and CDR2 is SVGIG in the germline V gene (reference sequence). The trim removed 5 bases at V and 2 bases at J, leaving 4 bases unmatched. The CDR3 loop is CAWGTGGAAYNSPLHF. In nucleotides, the CDR3 is TGTGCCTGGGGGACAGGGGGCGCCGCCTATAATTCACCCCTCCACTTT. The full variable domain, in which reference TRBV30 and TRBJ1-6 provide the parts outside the CDR3, is SQTIHQWPATLVQPVGSPLSLECTVEGTSNPNLYWYRQAAGRGLQLLFYSVGIGQISSEVPQNLSASRPQDRQFILSSKKLLLSDSGFYLCAWGTGGAAYNSPLHFGNGTRLTVT.

The V call is TRBV5-1, the J call TRBJ2-2; 10 nucleotides agree with TRBD2. Germline V lookup: CDR1 SGHRS, CDR2 YFSETQ. This CDR3 is 16 amino acids long. Germline trimming cut 5 bases from V and 5 bases from J; bases unmatched to any gene: 9. This CDR3 is CASSYIAGGRTGELFF. The CDR3 nucleotides are TGCGCCAGCAGTTATATAGCGGGAGGTAGAACCGGGGAGCTGTTTTTT.

This chain connects TRBV11-3 to TRBJ1-1; 10 nucleotides line up with TRBD1. The germline V gene has CDR1 SGHNT and CDR2 YENEEA. The CDR3 extends over 16 amino acids. J lost 1 base, V lost 1 base, and 3 bases had no gene match. CDR3: CASSLARDRGNTEAFF. The CDR3 DNA reads TGTGCCAGCAGCTTAGCTCGGGACAGGGGGAACACTGAAGCTTTCTTT.

This clone counts as medium-sized. This chain links TRBV2 with TRBJ2-7; 7 bases map to TRBD1. The length of the CDR3 is 12 residues. Germline V gene sequence: CDR1 SNHLY, CDR2 FYNNEI. The V gene end was trimmed by 11 bases and the J gene end by 5 bases; junction bases not matched to a gene: 9. CDR3 DNA: TGTGCCTGCCGACAGGGTGGGCACGAGCAGTACTTC. Amino acids: CACRQGGHEQYF.

This chain links TRBV6-1 with TRBJ1-1; no reliable D call. The CDR3 covers 14 residues. With 5 bases removed from V and 5 bases from J, the gap between germline ends came to 15 bases. Germline V lookup: CDR1 MNHNS, CDR2 SASEGT. The CDR3 loop is CASSQEEVHTEAFF. In nucleotides, the CDR3 is TGTGCCAGCAGTCAGGAGGAGGTCCATACTGAAGCTTTCTTT.

The rearrangement uses TRBV10-3 and TRBJ2-7; 8 bases fit TRBD1. J lost 6 bases, V lost 4 bases, and 14 bases had no gene match. This CDR3 has 16 amino acids. Germline values: CDR1 ENHRY, CDR2 SYGVKD. CDR3 sequence (DNA): TGTGCCATCAGTGGTACCGTCGGACAGGGTCTCGCCGAGCAGTACTTC. It yields the protein CAISGTVGQGLAEQYF.

J is TRBJ2-5 and V is TRBV6-5; tentatively, D is TRBD2 (6 bases). Judging by the DNA end, TRBJ2-7 fits better; the J call may be wrong. Germline CDR1 is MNHEY and CDR2 is SVGAGI. The CDR3 has 15 residues. The DNA of the CDR3 is TGTGCCAGCAGTCGCAGTTGGGACTCCCTCTACGAGCAGTACTTC. This codes for CASSRSWDSLYEQYF.

This clone came up a few times. The chain has TRBV5-8 and TRBJ1-3; D is uncertain. The germline gives CDR1 SGHTS, CDR2 YDEGEE. The CDR3 spans 16 residues. V was shortened by 1 base and J by 2 bases, with 13 bases between the two germline ends. DNA for the CDR3: TGTGCCAGCAGCTTGTTCGCCTTCAGGCCTGGAAACACCATATATTTT. Its protein product is CASSLFAFRPGNTIYF.

Many counts were recorded for this clone. The chain has TRBV5-4 and TRBJ1-4, with TRBD1 as a possible D gene (6 bases). CDR1 SGHNT and CDR2 YYREEE come from the germline V gene (reference sequence). This CDR3 spans 14 amino acids. Trimming pared 4 bases from V and 4 bases from J, leaving 11 bases between. CDR3 nucleotides: TGTGCCAGCAGCCTTGGACAGAGTAATGAAAAACTGTTTTTT. Translation gives CASSLGQSNEKLFF.

The chain employs TRBV19 and TRBJ1-1, with TRBD1 matching over 7 bases. V lost 2 bases to trimming and J lost 5 bases; unmatched junction nucleotides: 8. Germline V gene sequence: CDR1 LNHDA, CDR2 SQIVND (reference sequence). CDR3 length: 15 residues. The DNA of the CDR3 is TGTGCCAGTAGTATATCCCGACAGGGCGGGACTGAAGCTTTCTTT. Translation: CASSISRQGGTEAFF.

The chain employs TRBV5-5 and TRBJ2-7, with 8 bases matching TRBD1. This CDR3 region has 17 residues. V lost 0 bases to trimming and J lost 2 bases; unmatched junction nucleotides: 10. Germline CDR1 reads SGHKS; CDR2 reads YYEKEE (reference sequence). The CDR3 reads CASSLAMGRQGTYEQYF. The CDR3 DNA reads TGTGCCAGCAGCTTGGCCATGGGCAGACAGGGGACCTACGAGCAGTACTTC. The full variable domain, rest sourced from reference TRBV5-5 and TRBJ2-7, is DAGVTQSPTHLIKTRGQQVTLRCSPISGHKSVSWYQQVLGQGPQFIFQYYEKEERGRGNFPDRFSARQFPNYSSELNVNALLLGDSALYLCASSLAMGRQGTYEQYFGPGTRLTVT.

The chain combines TRBV9 with TRBJ2-2; 8 bases line up with TRBD1. The V gene end was trimmed by 4 bases and the J gene end by 0 bases; junction bases not matched to a gene: 5. The CDR3 consists of 16 residues. The germline V gene has CDR1 SGDLS and CDR2 YYNGEE. As DNA, the CDR3 is TGTGCCAGCAGCCCTAGGACAGGGACGAACACCGGGGAGCTGTTTTTT. Translation: CASSPRTGTNTGELFF.